This T cell receptor (beta chain) was retrieved from a study of cytotoxic CD8 clonotypes in ibrutinib-treated CLL. General study findings and limits: Higher clonality was seen at ibrutinib response and a return toward baseline at progression. Against age-matched healthy donors, baseline clonality ran higher and tracked circulating CD8+ T-cell counts. Sustained-remission patients were sampled at one set of times and progressing patients at different ones.

The ends were cut back, 0 bases at V and 5 bases at J, with 11 bases in the middle. Germline V gene lookup returns CDR1 SGHRS and CDR2 YFSETQ. The CDR3 has 14 amino acids. Regarding this clone: What it binds is unknown.

The planned depth of sequencing spanned 1 in 200,000 to 1 in 1 million T cells. TCRdb keeps only in-frame clones here, not all; method: immunoSEQ multiplex PCR. Of some 150,000 clones listed, roughly 77% are singletons. The sample was PBMCs, taken after 12 months of ibrutinib treatment. This sequence originates from a human donor with chronic lymphocytic leukemia. V usage is TRBV5-1 and J usage is TRBJ2-5; D gene uncertain. The CDR3 nucleotides are TGCGCCAGCAGCTTGGCCTCTATTGGGGAGACCCAGTACTTC. Translated: CASSLASIGETQYF.